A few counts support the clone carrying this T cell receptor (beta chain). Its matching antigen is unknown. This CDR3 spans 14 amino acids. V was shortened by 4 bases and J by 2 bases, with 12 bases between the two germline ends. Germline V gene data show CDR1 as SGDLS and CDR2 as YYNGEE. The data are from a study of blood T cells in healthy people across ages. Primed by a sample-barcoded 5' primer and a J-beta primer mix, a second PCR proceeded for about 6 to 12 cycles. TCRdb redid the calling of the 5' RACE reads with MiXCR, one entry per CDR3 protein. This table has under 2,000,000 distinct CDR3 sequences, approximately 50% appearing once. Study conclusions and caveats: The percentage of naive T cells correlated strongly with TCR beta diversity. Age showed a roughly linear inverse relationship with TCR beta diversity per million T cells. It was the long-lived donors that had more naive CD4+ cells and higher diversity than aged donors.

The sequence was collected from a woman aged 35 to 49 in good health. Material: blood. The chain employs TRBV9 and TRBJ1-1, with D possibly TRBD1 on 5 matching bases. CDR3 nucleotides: TGTGCCAGCAGCCTCACAGGAAAAAACACTGAAGCTTTCTTT. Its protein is CASSLTGKNTEAFF.